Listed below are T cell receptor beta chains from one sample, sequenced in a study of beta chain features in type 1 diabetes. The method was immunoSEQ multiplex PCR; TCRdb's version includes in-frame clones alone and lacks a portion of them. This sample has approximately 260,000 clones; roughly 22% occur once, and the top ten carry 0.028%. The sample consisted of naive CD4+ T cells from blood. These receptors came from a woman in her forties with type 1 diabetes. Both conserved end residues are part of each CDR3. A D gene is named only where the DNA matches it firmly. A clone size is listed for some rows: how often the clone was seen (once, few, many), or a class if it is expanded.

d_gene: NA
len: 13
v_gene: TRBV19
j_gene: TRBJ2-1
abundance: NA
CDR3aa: CASSIPWGDEQFF
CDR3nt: TGTGCCAGTAGTATCCCCTGGGGGGATGAGCAGTTCTTC

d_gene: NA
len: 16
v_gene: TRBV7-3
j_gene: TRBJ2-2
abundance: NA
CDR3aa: CASSRQVLANTGELFF
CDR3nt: TGTGCCAGCAGCCGACAGGTTCTCGCGAACACCGGGGAGCTGTTTTTT

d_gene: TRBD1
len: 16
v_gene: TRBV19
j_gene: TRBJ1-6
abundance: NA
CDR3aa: CASKGSDRGRDSPLHF
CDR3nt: TGTGCCAGTAAGGGAAGTGACAGGGGAAGGGACTCACCCCTCCACTTT

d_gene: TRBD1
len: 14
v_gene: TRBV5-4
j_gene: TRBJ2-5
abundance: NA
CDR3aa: CASSPTGALETQYF
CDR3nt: TGTGCCAGCAGCCCGACAGGGGCCCTGGAGACCCAGTACTTC

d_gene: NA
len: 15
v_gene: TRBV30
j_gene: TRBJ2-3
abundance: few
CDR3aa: CAWNLLQGITDTQYF
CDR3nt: TGTGCCTGGAACTTACTACAGGGAATCACAGATACGCAGTATTTT

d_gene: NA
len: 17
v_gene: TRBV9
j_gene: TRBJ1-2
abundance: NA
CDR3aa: CASSAWPLPGRAFGYTF
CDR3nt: TGTGCCAGCAGCGCCTGGCCGCTCCCAGGCAGGGCGTTTGGCTACACCTTC

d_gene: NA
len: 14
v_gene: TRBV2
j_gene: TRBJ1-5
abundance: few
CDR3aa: CASRLQGPNQPQHF
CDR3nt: TGTGCCAGCAGGCTACAGGGCCCCAATCAGCCCCAGCATTTT

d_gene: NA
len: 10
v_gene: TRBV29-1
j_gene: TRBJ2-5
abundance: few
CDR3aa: CSVGEETQYF
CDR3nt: TGCAGCGTTGGAGAAGAGACCCAGTACTTC

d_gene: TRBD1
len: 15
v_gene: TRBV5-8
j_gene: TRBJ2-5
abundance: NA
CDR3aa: CASSLRQGVVETQYF
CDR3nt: TGTGCCAGCAGCCTTCGACAGGGGGTGGTGGAGACCCAGTACTTC

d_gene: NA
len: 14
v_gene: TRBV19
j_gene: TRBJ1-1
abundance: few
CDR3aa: CASSTGQSFTEAFF
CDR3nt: TGTGCCAGTAGCACGGGACAATCGTTCACTGAAGCTTTCTTT

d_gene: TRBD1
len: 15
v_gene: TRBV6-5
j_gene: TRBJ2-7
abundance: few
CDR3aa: CASSYQGRGYYEQYF
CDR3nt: TGTGCCAGCAGTTACCAAGGCAGGGGGTACTACGAGCAGTACTTC

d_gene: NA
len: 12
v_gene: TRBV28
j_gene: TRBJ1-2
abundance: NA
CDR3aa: CASSWRDYGYTF
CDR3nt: TGTGCCAGCAGTTGGAGGGACTATGGCTACACCTTC

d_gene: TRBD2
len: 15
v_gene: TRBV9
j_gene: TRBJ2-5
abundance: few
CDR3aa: CASSVAASGRETQYF
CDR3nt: TGTGCCAGCAGCGTAGCGGCTAGCGGGAGGGAGACCCAGTACTTC

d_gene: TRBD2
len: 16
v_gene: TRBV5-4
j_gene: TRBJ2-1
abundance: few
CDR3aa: CASSSTGLAAYNEQFF
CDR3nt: TGTGCCAGCAGCAGTACTGGACTAGCGGCGTACAATGAGCAGTTCTTC

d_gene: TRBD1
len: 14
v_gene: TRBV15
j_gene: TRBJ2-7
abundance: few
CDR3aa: CATRDRSSSYEQYF
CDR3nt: TGTGCCACCAGGGACAGGTCCAGCTCCTACGAGCAGTACTTC

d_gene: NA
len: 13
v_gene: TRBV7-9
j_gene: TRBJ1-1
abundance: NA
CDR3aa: CASRRGVDTEAFF
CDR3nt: TGTGCCAGCAGGCGGGGGGTCGACACTGAAGCTTTCTTT

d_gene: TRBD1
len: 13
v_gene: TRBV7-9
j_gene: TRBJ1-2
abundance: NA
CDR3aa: CASSHRGGYGYTF
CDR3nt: TGTGCCAGCAGCCACAGGGGAGGCTATGGCTACACCTTC

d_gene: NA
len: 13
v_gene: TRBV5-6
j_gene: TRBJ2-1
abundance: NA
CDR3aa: CASSVTGAGGQFF
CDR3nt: TGTGCCAGCAGCGTAACAGGCGCCGGGGGGCAGTTCTTC

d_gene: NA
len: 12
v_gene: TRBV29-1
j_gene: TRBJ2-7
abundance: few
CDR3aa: CSVFLSPYEQYF
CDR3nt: TGCAGCGTTTTTCTGAGTCCCTACGAGCAGTACTTC

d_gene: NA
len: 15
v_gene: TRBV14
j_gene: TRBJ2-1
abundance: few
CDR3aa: CASSQRVESYNEQFF
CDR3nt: TGTGCCAGCAGCCAACGTGTCGAGTCCTACAATGAGCAGTTCTTC

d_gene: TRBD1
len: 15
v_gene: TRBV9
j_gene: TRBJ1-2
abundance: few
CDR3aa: CASSGGTAANYGYTF
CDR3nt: TGTGCCAGCAGCGGAGGGACAGCGGCTAACTATGGCTACACCTTC

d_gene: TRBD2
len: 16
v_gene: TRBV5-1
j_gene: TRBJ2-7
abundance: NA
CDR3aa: CASSLGTSGRAHEQYF
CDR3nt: TGCGCCAGCAGCTTGGGGACTAGCGGGAGGGCCCACGAGCAGTACTTC

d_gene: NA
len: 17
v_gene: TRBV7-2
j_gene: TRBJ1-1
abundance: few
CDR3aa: CASSASRARGRGTEAFF
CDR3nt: TGTGCCAGCAGCGCCTCGCGCGCTCGAGGTCGCGGGACTGAAGCTTTCTTT

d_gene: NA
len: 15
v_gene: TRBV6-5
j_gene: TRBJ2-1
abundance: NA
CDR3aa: CASSIAESSYNEQFF
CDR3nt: TGTGCCAGCAGTATAGCGGAGAGCTCCTACAATGAGCAGTTCTTC

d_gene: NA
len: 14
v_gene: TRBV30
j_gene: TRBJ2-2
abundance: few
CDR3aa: CAWRSQGWTGELFF
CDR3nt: TGTGCCTGGAGATCCCAGGGGTGGACCGGGGAGCTGTTTTTT

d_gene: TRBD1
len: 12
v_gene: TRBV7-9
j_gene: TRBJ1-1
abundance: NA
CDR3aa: CASRGTGRGAFF
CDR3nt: TGTGCCAGCAGGGGGACAGGGAGAGGAGCTTTCTTT

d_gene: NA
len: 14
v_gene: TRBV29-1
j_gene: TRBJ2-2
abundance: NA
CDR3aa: CSVDGSRNTGELFF
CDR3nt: TGCAGCGTTGATGGTAGTAGGAACACCGGGGAGCTGTTTTTT

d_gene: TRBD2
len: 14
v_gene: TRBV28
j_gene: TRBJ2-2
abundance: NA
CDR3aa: CAGKRLAATGELFF
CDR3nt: TGTGCCGGGAAGAGACTAGCGGCAACCGGGGAGCTGTTTTTT

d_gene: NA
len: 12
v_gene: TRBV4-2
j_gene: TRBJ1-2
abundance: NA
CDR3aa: CASSQEEISHTF
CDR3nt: TGTGCCAGCAGCCAAGAGGAGATCTCCCACACCTTC

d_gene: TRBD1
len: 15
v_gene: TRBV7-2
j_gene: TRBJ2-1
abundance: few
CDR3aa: CASGFRDSSYNEQFF
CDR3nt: TGTGCCAGCGGATTCCGGGACAGCTCCTACAATGAGCAGTTCTTC

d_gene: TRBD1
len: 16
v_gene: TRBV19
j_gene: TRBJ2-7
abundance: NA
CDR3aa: CASSAPGQGVSYEQYF
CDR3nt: TGTGCCAGTAGTGCGCCGGGACAGGGGGTCTCCTACGAGCAGTACTTC

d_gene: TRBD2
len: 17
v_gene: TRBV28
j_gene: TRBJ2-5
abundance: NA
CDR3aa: CASEQWMGLAGGETQYF
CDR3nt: TGTGCCAGCGAACAGTGGATGGGACTAGCGGGAGGAGAGACCCAGTACTTC

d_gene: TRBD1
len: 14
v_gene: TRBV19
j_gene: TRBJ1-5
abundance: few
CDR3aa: CASRDRERAQPQHF
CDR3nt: TGTGCCAGTAGGGACAGGGAGAGGGCGCAGCCCCAGCATTTT

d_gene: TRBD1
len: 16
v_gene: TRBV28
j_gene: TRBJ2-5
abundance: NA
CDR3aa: CASSAGGTGGRETQYF
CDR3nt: TGTGCCAGCAGTGCAGGCGGGACAGGGGGCCGGGAGACCCAGTACTTC

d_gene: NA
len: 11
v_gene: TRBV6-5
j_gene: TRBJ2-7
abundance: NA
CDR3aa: CASSQASEQYF
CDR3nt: TGTGCCAGCAGCCAAGCGAGCGAGCAGTACTTC

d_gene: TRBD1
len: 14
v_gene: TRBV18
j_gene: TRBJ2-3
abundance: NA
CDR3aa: CASSQGQGIDTQYF
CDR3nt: TGTGCCAGCTCACAGGGACAGGGGATCGATACGCAGTATTTT

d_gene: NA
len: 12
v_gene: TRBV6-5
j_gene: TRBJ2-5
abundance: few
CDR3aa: CASSYPGETQYF
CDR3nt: TGTGCCAGCAGTTACCCCGGGGAGACCCAGTACTTC

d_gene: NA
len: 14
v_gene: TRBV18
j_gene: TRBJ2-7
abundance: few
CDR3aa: CASSRAQTTYEQYF
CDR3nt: TGTGCCAGCTCACGGGCACAGACCACCTACGAGCAGTACTTC

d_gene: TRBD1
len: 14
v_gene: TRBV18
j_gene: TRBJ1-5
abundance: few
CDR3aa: CASSPGTGNQPQHF
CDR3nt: TGTGCCAGCTCTCCCGGGACAGGTAATCAGCCCCAGCATTTT

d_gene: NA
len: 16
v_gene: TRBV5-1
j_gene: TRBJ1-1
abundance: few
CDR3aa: CASSFIPSTVNTEAFF
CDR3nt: TGCGCCAGCAGCTTCATCCCCTCCACAGTGAACACTGAAGCTTTCTTT

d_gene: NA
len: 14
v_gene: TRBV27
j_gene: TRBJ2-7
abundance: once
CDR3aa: CASSPSRDSYEQYF
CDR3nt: TGTGCCAGCAGTCCCTCCCGGGACTCCTACGAGCAGTACTTC

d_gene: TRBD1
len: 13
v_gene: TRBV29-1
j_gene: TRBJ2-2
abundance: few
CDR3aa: CSGRTGLSGELFF
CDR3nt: TGCAGCGGAAGGACAGGGCTCTCCGGGGAGCTGTTTTTT

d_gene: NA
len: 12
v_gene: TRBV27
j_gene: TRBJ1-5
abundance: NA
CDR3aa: CATWLADQPQHF
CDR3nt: TGTGCCACTTGGTTAGCCGATCAGCCCCAGCATTTT

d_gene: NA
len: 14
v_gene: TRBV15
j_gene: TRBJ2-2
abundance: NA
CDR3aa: CATSRDVATGELFF
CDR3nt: TGTGCCACCAGCAGAGATGTAGCGACCGGGGAGCTGTTTTTT

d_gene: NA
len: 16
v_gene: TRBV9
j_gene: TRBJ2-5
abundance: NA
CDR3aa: CASSVGGAWGGETQYF
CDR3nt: TGTGCCAGCAGCGTAGGAGGGGCTTGGGGGGGCGAGACCCAGTACTTC

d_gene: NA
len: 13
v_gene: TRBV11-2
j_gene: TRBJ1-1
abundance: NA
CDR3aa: CASGRGLNTEAFF
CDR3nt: TGTGCCAGCGGGCGGGGATTGAACACTGAAGCTTTCTTT

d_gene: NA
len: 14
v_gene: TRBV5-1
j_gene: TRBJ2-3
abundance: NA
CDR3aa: CASRLGEAPDTQYF
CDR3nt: TGCGCCAGCAGGCTGGGGGAGGCCCCAGATACGCAGTATTTT

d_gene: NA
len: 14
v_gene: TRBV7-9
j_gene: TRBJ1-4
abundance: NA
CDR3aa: CASSIPGVEEKLFF
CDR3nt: TGTGCCAGCAGCATCCCAGGGGTCGAAGAAAAACTGTTTTTT

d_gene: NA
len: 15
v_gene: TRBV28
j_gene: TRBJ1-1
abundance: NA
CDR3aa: CASTSGGQGNTEAFF
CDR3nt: TGTGCCAGCACTTCGGGAGGGCAGGGCAACACTGAAGCTTTCTTT

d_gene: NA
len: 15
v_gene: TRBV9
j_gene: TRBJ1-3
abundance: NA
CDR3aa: CASSPRDFSGNTIYF
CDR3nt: TGTGCCAGCAGCCCTCGGGACTTCTCTGGAAACACCATATATTTT

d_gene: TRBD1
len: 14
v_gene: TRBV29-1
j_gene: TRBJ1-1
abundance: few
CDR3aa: CSVEGDRGDTEAFF
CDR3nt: TGCAGCGTTGAGGGAGACAGGGGTGACACTGAAGCTTTCTTT